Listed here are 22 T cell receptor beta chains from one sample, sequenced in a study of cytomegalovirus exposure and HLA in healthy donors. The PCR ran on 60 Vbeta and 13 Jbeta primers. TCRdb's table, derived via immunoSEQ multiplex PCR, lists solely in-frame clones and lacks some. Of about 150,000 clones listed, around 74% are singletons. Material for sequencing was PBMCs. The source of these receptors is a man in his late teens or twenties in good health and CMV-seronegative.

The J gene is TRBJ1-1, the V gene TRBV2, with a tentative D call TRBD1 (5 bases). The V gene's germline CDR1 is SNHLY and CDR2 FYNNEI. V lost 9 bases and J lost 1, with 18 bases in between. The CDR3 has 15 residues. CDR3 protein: CASALGGGGNTEAFF. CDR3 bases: TGTGCCAGTGCTCTCGGGGGGGGTGGGAACACTGAAGCTTTCTTT. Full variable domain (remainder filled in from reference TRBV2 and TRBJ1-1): EPEVTQTPSHQVTQMGQEVILRCVPISNHLYFYWYRQILGQKVEFLVSFYNNEISEKSEIFDDQFSVERPDGSNFTLKIRSTKLEDSAMYFCASALGGGGNTEAFFGQGTRLTVV.

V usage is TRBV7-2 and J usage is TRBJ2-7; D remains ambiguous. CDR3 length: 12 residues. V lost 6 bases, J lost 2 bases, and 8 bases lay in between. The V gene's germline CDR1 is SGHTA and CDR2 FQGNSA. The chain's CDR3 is CASRRQAYEQYF. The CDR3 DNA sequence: TGTGCCAGCAGGCGCCAGGCCTACGAGCAGTACTTC. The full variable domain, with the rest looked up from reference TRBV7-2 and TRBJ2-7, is GAGVSQSPSNKVTEKGKDVELRCDPISGHTALYWYRQSLGQGLEFLIYFQGNSAPDKSGLPSDRFSAERTGGSVSTLTIQRTQQEDSAVYLCASRRQAYEQYFGPGTRLTVT.

CDR3 region: CASYLQGPYEQYF. In DNA form, the CDR3 reads TGTGCCAGCTACTTACAGGGTCCATACGAGCAGTACTTC. The chain joins TRBV21-1 to TRBJ2-7; TRBD1 was called by the table and not checked on the DNA. TRBV21-1 is tagged as a pseudogene. CDR3 length: 13 amino acids.

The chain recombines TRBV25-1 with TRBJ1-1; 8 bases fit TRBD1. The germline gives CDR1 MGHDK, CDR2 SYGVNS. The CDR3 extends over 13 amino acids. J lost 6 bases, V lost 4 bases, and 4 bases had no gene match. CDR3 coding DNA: TGTGCCAGCAGTGGGACAGGGCGGGCTGAAGCTTTCTTT. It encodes CASSGTGRAEAFF.

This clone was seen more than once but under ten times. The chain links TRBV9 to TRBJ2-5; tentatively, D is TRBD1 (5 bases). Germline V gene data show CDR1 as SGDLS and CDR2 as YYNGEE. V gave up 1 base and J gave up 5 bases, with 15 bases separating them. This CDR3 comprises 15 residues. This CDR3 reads CASSVLSRQSETQYF. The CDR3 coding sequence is TGTGCCAGCAGCGTATTATCGAGACAGAGTGAGACCCAGTACTTC.

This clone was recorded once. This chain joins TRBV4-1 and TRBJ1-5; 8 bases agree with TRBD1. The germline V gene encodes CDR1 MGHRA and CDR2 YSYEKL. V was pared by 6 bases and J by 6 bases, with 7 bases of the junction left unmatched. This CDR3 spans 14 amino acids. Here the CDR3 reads CASSNGQGAQPQHF. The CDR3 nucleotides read TGCGCCAGCAGTAACGGACAGGGAGCTCAGCCCCAGCATTTT.

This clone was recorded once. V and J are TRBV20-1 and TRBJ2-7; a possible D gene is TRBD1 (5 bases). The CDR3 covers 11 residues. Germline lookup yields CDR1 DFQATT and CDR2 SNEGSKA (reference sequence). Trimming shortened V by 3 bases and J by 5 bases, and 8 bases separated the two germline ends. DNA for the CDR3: TGCAGTGCTAGCAGGGCGGACGAGCAGTACGTC. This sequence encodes CSASRADEQYV.

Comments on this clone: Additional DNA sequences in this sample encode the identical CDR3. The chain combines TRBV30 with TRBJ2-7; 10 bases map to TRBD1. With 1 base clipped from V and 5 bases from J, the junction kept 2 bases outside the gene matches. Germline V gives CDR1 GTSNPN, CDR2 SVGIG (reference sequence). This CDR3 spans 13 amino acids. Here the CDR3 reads CAWSGQGAHEQYF. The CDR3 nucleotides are TGTGCCTGGAGTGGACAGGGGGCTCACGAGCAGTACTTC.

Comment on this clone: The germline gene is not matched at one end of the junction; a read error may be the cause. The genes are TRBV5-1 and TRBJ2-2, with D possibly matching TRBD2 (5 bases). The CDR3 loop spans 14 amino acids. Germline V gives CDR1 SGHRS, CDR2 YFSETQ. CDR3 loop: CASSLDYVTAELFF. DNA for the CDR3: TGCGCCAGCAGCCTTGACTACGTCACCGCGGAGCTGTTTTTT.

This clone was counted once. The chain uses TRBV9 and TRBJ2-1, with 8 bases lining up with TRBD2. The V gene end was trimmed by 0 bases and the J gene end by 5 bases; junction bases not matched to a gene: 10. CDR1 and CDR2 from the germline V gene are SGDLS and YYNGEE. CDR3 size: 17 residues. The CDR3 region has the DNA TGTGCCAGCAGCGTAGCTACTCGGGCGGGGGGACACAATGAGCAGTTCTTC. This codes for CASSVATRAGGHNEQFF.

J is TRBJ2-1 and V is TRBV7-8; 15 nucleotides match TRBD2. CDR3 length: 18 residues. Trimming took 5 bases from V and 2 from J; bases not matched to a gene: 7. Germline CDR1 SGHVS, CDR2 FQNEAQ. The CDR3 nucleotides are TGTGCCAGCAGCGCCGGACTAGCGGGGGGGCAGGCCTACAATGAGCAGTTCTTC. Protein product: CASSAGLAGGQAYNEQFF. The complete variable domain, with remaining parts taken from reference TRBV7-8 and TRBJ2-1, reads GAGVSQSPRYKVAKRGQDVALRCDPISGHVSLFWYQQALGQGPEFLTYFQNEAQLDKSGLPSDRFFAERPEGSVSTLKIQRTQQEDSAVYLCASSAGLAGGQAYNEQFFGPGTRLTVL.

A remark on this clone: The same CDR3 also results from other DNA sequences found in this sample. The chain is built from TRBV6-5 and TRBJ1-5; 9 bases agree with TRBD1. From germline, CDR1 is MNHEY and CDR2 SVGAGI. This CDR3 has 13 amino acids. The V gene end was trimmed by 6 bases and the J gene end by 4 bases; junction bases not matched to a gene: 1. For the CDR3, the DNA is TGTGCCAGCAGAGGACAGGGGAATCAGCCCCAGCATTTT. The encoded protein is CASRGQGNQPQHF.

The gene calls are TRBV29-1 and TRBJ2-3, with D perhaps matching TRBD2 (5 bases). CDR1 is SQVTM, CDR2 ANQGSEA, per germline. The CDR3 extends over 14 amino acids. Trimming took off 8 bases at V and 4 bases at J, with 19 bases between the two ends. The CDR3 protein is CSTLSGVRADTQYF. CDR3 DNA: TGCAGCACCCTCTCCGGGGTGCGCGCAGATACGCAGTATTTT.

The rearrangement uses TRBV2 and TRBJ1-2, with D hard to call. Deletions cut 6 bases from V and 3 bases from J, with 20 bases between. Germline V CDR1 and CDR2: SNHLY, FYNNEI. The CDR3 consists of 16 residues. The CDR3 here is CASSPQVQLLHYGYTF. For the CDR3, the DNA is TGTGCCAGCAGCCCCCAGGTACAACTCCTGCACTATGGCTACACCTTC.

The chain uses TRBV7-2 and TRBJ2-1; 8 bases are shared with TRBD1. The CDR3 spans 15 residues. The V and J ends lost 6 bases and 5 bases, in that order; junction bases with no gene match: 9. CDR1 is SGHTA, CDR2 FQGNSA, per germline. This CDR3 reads CASRTQGAQDNEQFF. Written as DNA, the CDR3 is TGTGCCAGCAGGACTCAGGGGGCCCAAGACAATGAGCAGTTCTTC.

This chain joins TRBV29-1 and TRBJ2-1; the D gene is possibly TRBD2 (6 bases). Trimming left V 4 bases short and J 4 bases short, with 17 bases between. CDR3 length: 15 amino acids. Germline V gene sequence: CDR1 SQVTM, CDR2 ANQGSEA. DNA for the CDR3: TGCAGCGTTGTAGTCGGGAAGGCGGGATACAATGAGCAGTTCTTC. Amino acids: CSVVVGKAGYNEQFF.

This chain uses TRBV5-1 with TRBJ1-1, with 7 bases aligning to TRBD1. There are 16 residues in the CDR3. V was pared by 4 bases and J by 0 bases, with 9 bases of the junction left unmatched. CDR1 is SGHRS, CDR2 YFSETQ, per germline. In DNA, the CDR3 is TGCGCCAGCAGCCGAGACCCGGGACAGCTGAACACTGAAGCTTTCTTT. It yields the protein CASSRDPGQLNTEAFF.

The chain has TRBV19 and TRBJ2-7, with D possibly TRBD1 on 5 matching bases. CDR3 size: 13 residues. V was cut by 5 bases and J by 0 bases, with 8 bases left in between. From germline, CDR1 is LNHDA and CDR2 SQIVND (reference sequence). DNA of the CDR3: TGTGCCAGTAGTGACAGCGACTCCTACGAGCAGTACTTC. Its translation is CASSDSDSYEQYF.

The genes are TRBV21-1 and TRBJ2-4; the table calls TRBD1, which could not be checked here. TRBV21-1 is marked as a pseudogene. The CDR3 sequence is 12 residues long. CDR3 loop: CATKDREGFRYF. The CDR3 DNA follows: TGTGCCACCAAGGACAGGGAAGGGTTTCGGTACTTC.

CDR3 coding DNA: TGTGCCAGCAGCTTAGCCGGGGGGTATCAGCCCCAGCATTTT. Encoded protein: CASSLAGGYQPQHF. The chain uses TRBV7-9 and TRBJ1-5; a possible D gene is TRBD1 (5 bases). Trimming took 0 bases from V and 5 from J, leaving 8 bases between them. The CDR3 covers 14 residues. Germline values: CDR1 SEHNR, CDR2 FQNEAQ (reference sequence).

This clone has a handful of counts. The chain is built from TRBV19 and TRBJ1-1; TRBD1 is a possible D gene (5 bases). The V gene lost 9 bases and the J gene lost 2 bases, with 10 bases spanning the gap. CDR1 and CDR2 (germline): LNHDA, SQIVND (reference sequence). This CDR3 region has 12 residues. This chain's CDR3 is CASQDRNTEAFF. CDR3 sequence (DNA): TGTGCCAGCCAAGACAGAAACACTGAAGCTTTCTTT.

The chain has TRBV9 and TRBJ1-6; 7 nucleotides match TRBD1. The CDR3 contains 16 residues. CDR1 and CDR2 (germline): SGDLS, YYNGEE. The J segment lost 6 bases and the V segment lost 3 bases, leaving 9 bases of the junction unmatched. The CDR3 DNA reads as TGTGCCAGCAGCGCAGAAGGGGGCCAGGTTAATTCACCCCTCCACTTT. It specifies CASSAEGGQVNSPLHF.